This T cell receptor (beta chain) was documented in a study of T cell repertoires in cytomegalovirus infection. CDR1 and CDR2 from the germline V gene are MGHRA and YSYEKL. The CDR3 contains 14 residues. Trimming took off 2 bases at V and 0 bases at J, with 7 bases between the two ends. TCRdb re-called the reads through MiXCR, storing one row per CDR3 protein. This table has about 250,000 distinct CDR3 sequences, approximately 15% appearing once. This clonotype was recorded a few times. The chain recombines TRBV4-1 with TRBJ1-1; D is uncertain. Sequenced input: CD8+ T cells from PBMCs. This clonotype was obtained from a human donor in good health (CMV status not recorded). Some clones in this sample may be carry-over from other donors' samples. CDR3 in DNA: TGCGCCAGCAGCCAATATGGTATGAACACTGAAGCTTTCTTT. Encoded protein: CASSQYGMNTEAFF.